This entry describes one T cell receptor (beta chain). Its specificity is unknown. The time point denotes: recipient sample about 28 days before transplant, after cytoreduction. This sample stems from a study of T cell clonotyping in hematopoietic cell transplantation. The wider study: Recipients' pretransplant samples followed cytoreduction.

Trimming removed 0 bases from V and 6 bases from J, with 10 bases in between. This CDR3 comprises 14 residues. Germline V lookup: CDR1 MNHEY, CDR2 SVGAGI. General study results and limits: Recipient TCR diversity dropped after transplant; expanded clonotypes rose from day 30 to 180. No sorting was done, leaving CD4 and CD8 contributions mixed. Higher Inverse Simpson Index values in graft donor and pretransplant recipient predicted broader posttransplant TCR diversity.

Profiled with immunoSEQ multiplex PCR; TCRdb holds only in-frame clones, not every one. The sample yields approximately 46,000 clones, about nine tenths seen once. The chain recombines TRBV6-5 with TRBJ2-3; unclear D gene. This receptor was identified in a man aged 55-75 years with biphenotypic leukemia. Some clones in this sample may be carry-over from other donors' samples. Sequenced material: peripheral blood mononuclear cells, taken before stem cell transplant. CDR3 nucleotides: TGTGCCAGCAGTTACTCAGTAGGGTCGGATACGCAGTATTTT. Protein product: CASSYSVGSDTQYF.